Below, 9 T cell receptor beta chains from the same sample are listed, as sequenced in a study of read filtering for tumor transcriptome and immune sequencing. From 400 to 450 ng of RNA, a library with molecular barcoded alpha/delta and beta/gamma adaptors was made. Each CDR3 protein is one row after TCRdb ran MiXCR on the reads. The sample has about 46,000 distinct CDR3 sequences; about 20% are singletons. Input material: a population of CD138-negative cells sorted from bone marrow. These receptors came from a donor at least 40 years old with multiple myeloma.

The sample holds many counts of this clonotype. The genes are TRBV6-5 and TRBJ2-1; D is undetermined. V shed 3 bases and J shed 4 bases, with 7 bases lying between them. The germline V gene has CDR1 MNHEY and CDR2 SVGAGI. The CDR3 consists of 13 residues. CDR3: CASSYSPYNEQFF. CDR3 bases: TGTGCCAGCAGTTATAGTCCTTACAATGAGCAGTTCTTC.

This clonotype has just a few counts. The rearrangement uses TRBV4-1 and TRBJ2-1; no clear D. Germline V gene data show CDR1 as MGHRA and CDR2 as YSYEKL. This CDR3 spans 16 amino acids. V gave up 0 bases and J gave up 4 bases, with 13 bases separating them. CDR3 nucleotides: TGCGCCAGCAGCCAAGAATCCGTGGGCGGTTACAATGAGCAGTTCTTC. Translated: CASSQESVGGYNEQFF.

The chain carries TRBV14 and TRBJ2-7; D remains ambiguous. Germline V gene lookup returns CDR1 SGHDN and CDR2 FVKESK. V shed 6 bases and J shed 3 bases, with 15 bases lying between them. The CDR3 covers 14 residues. In DNA form, the CDR3 reads TGTGCCAGCAGTCCAACCGGGCAAGACTACGAGCAGTACTTC. Translation gives CASSPTGQDYEQYF.

This clonotype was observed many times. The genes are TRBV20-1 and TRBJ2-2; 11 bases map to TRBD2. The length of the CDR3 is 14 residues. Germline V gives CDR1 DFQATT, CDR2 SNEGSKA (reference sequence). The ends lost 6 bases at V and 8 bases at J; junction bases unmatched: 8. The CDR3 region is CSAKETSGTGELFF. CDR3 sequence (DNA): TGCAGTGCAAAGGAGACTAGCGGGACTGGGGAGCTGTTTTTT.

As for this clonotype: A junction boundary mismatches the germline segment, possibly from a read error. V usage is TRBV28 and J usage is TRBJ1-1, with a possible D match to TRBD1 (5 bases). CDR1 and CDR2 (germline): MDHEN, SYDVKM. CDR3 length: 15 amino acids. The CDR3 protein is CASSSPGTVDTEAFF. CDR3 DNA: TGTGCCAGCAGTTCTCCCGGGACGGTGGACACTGAAGCTTTCTTC.

The sample holds many counts of this clonotype. The genes are TRBV19 and TRBJ1-5; the D gene is possibly TRBD1 (6 bases). The CDR3 is 14 amino acids. The V end lost 2 bases, the J end lost 8 bases, and 13 bases lay between the germline ends. Germline loops: CDR1 LNHDA, CDR2 SQIVND (reference sequence). This chain's CDR3 is CASSISRGWEPQHF. In DNA form, the CDR3 reads TGTGCCAGTAGTATAAGCAGGGGTTGGGAGCCCCAGCATTTT. The variable domain in full, completed from reference TRBV19 and TRBJ1-5, reads DGGITQSPKYLFRKEGQNVTLSCEQNLNHDAMYWYRQDPGQGLRLIYYSQIVNDFQKGDIAEGYSVSREKKESFPLTVTSAQKNPTAFYLCASSISRGWEPQHFGDGTRLSIL.

This clonotype has ten or more counts. The gene calls are TRBV7-9 and TRBJ2-7; 8 bases line up with TRBD1. The V gene's germline CDR1 is SEHNR and CDR2 FQNEAQ (reference sequence). The V and J ends lost 4 bases and 3 bases, in that order; junction bases with no gene match: 8. CDR3 length: 15 residues. The CDR3 DNA sequence: TGTGCCAGCAGCTCCGGACAGGGAGCACTCTACGAGCAGTACTTC. This translates into CASSSGQGALYEQYF.

This clonotype was seen a few times. The V call is TRBV7-2, the J call TRBJ2-1; D is possibly TRBD2 (6 bases). Deletions cut 5 bases from V and 0 bases from J, with 14 bases between. The V gene's germline CDR1 is SGHTA and CDR2 FQGNSA. The CDR3 has 16 residues. The CDR3 reads CASSPGTSSSYNEQFF. The CDR3 region has the DNA TGTGCCAGCAGCCCAGGGACTTCGAGCTCCTACAATGAGCAGTTCTTC.

This sequence joins TRBV29-1 and TRBJ2-2; 10 nucleotides match TRBD1. Germline CDR1 is SQVTM and CDR2 is ANQGSEA. Unmatched junction bases numbered 14, after V lost 7 bases and J lost 6 bases. The CDR3 totals 16 residues. CDR3 nucleotides: TGCAGCGCACAACCGGGACAGGGGCCCGGTGCCGGGGAGCTGTTTTTT. Protein product: CSAQPGQGPGAGELFF.